The entry below gives a single T cell receptor (beta chain) sequence along with its context. Antigen unknown. This likely stems from a read error, as it lies one base from a far larger clone. These data belong to a study of regulatory T cells in long-lasting Graves disease. Study overall: Graves' disease counted as persistent after over 5 years of antithyroid drugs with positive TSH receptor antibodies.

General study findings and limits: Persistent disease was characterized by preferential usage of TRBV28, TRBJ1-2 and TRBJ2-5.

The germline CDR1 and CDR2 sequences are SNHLY and FYNNEI. Trimming pared 8 bases from V and 2 bases from J, leaving 19 bases between. This CDR3 contains 15 residues. With iRepertoire HTBI primers and Arm-PCR of CDR3 regions, TCR beta libraries were built. TCRdb re-called the multiplex PCR reads with MiXCR, one entry per CDR3 protein. The table has roughly 400,000 distinct CDR3 sequences, 21% seen once. Time point meaning: persistent/refractory GD, antithyroid drugs over 5 years with positive TRAb. The TCR library was prepared using RNA isolated from PBMCs. The source of this sequence is a female donor with Graves disease. Sequencing used peripheral blood mononuclear cells (PBMCs), obtained when the disease was refractory, from a patient treated with antithyroid drugs. V and J are TRBV2 and TRBJ2-7; D may correspond to TRBD1 or TRBD2 (5 bases each). CDR3: CASSDPGALAYEQYF. The CDR3, as DNA: TGTGCCAGCTCCGATCCCGGGGCCCTTGCCTACGAGCAGTACTTC.